The 4 T cell receptor beta chains below were found in one sample sequenced in a study of cytomegalovirus exposure and HLA in healthy donors. In the PCR, 60 Vbeta and 13 Jbeta primers were used. Profiling relied on immunoSEQ multiplex PCR, and the TCRdb table lists in-frame clones only, not all of them. The sample gives over 150,000 clones, around 79% of which show up once; 2.8% is in the top ten. The source material was PBMCs. These receptors all come from a man aged 18 to 29 in good health and CMV-seronegative.

The rearrangement joins TRBV4-2 to TRBJ2-5, with TRBD2 matching over 10 bases. Germline lookup yields CDR1 LGHNA and CDR2 YNFKEQ. The CDR3 totals 16 residues. The ends lost 1 base at V and 3 bases at J; junction bases unmatched: 5. CDR3 sequence (DNA): TGTGCCAGCAGCCAAGCTGTAGGGACTAGCGAAGAGACCCAGTACTTC. Its protein product is CASSQAVGTSEETQYF.

The chain is built from TRBV5-4 and TRBJ2-5; D is unresolved. Per the germline V gene, CDR1 is SGHNT and CDR2 is YYREEE (reference sequence). This CDR3 has 13 amino acids. The V end was cut by 0 bases, the J end by 1 base, with 4 bases between. CDR3 DNA: TGTGCCAGCAGCTTGGGGCTCCAAGAGACCCAGTACTTC. Amino acid sequence: CASSLGLQETQYF.

CDR3 nucleotide sequence: TGCGCCAGCAGCCCATATTACCAAAGCATGAACACTGAAGCTTTCTTT. This encodes CASSPYYQSMNTEAFF. This chain connects TRBV5-1 to TRBJ1-1; no firm D call. Trimming removed 4 bases from V and 0 bases from J, with 16 bases in between. Germline CDR1 is SGHRS and CDR2 is YFSETQ. The CDR3 loop spans 16 amino acids.

V and J are TRBV4-3 and TRBJ2-5; a weak D match, TRBD1 (5 bases). This CDR3 has 16 amino acids. V lost 2 bases and J lost 2, with 15 bases in between. Per germline, CDR1 LGHNA and CDR2 YSLEER. This CDR3 is CASSQNLGVRQETQYF. In DNA, the CDR3 is TGCGCCAGCAGCCAAAACCTAGGGGTTAGGCAAGAGACCCAGTACTTC.